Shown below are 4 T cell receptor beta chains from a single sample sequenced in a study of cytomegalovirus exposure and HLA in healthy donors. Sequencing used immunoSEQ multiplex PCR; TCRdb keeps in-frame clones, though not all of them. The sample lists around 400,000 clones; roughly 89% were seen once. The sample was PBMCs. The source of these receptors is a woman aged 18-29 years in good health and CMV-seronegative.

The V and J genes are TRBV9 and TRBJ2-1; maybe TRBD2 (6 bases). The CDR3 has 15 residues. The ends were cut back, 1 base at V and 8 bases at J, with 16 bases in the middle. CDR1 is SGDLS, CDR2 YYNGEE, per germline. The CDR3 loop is CASSVFQGGKYEQFF. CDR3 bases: TGTGCCAGCAGCGTATTTCAGGGAGGAAAATATGAGCAGTTCTTC.

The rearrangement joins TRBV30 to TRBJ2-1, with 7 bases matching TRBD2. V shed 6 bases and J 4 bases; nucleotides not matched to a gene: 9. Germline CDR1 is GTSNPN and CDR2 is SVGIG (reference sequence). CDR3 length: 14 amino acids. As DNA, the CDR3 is TGTGCCTGTACTGGGGAGGGCCCATACAATGAGCAGTTCTTC. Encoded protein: CACTGEGPYNEQFF.

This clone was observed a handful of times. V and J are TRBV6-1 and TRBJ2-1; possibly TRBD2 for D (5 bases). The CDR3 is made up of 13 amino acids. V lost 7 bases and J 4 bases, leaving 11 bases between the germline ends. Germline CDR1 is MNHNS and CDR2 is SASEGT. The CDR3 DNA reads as TGTGCCAGCACCGGAGCGGAATACAATGAGCAGTTCTTC. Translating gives CASTGAEYNEQFF.

The CDR3 DNA is TGTGCCAGCAGTTTATCGATTCCGGTGACGGGAGCCTACGAGCAGTACTTC. Protein: CASSLSIPVTGAYEQYF. The chain joins TRBV27 to TRBJ2-7; D is perhaps TRBD2 (6 bases). The germline V gene encodes CDR1 MNHEY and CDR2 SMNVEV (reference sequence). V gave up 0 bases and J gave up 2 bases, with 17 bases separating them. This CDR3 has 17 residues.